This T cell receptor (beta chain) was retrieved from a study of cytomegalovirus exposure and HLA in healthy donors. CDR1 and CDR2 (germline): LNHDA, SQIVND (reference sequence). V lost 5 bases, J lost 2 bases, and 7 bases stayed unmatched. The CDR3 sequence is 15 residues long. Notes on the study in general: Immune exposure information comprised only CMV serostatus. Fewer N-insertions than the approximately 610-donor mean were reportedly shown by an Asian-associated ancestry cluster in a later analysis.

A word on this clone: Its matching antigen is unknown.

The PCR employed 60 Vbeta primers together with 13 Jbeta primers. This table comes from immunoSEQ multiplex PCR, and its TCRdb copy is limited to in-frame clones, with some not included. The sample has more than 100,000 clones, more than 55% seen once. Material for sequencing was PBMCs. The clonotype comes from a man younger than 35 in good health and CMV-seronegative. The genes are TRBV19 and TRBJ2-5; 8 bases match TRBD1. The CDR3 DNA reads TGTGCCAGTAGTCCCCGGACAGGGCCTCAAGAGACCCAGTACTTC. Encoded protein: CASSPRTGPQETQYF.